Given below is one T cell receptor (beta chain) in context. Its target is not known. Other DNA sequences in this sample translate to the same CDR3. Clones were sequenced by immunoSEQ multiplex PCR, and TCRdb holds only the in-frame ones, with some missing. The table has over 2 million clones, approximately 94% seen once; the top ten hold roughly 1%. The entry originates in a study of shared clonotypes between healthy human individuals. Study-level background: The study used three CD4 naive, three CD4 memory, two CD8 naive and one CD8 memory plate per donor. Study results and caveats: All-four-donor shared clonotypes had higher generation probabilities than non-shared clonotypes did.

Only CD45RO-negative cells positively selected for CCR7 counted as naive CD8 cells, so terminally differentiated effector memory CD45RA+ cells were excluded. This CDR3 contains 15 residues. Germline V gives CDR1 LGHNA, CDR2 YSLEER. Trimming stripped 0 bases from V and 2 bases from J, with 8 bases between. Sequencing was performed on naive CD8+ T cells sorted from blood. V is TRBV4-3 and J is TRBJ2-1; D unclear. The source is a man aged 18 to 29 in good health. The CDR3 sequence is CASSQDGTAYNEQFF. CDR3 DNA: TGCGCCAGCAGCCAAGATGGAACAGCCTACAATGAGCAGTTCTTC.